A single sample is the source of the 32 T cell receptor beta chains below, sequenced in a study of T-cell memory formation after mild COVID-19. TCRdb used MiXCR to reprocess the 5' RACE reads, holding one entry per CDR3 protein. Among hundreds of thousands of distinct CDR3 sequences, approximately 15% were seen once, and the ten largest hold 22%. Sequenced: PBMCs or a T cell subset sorted from them (not recorded which). Source of these receptors: a man between 18 and 35 years old who had mild COVID-19 (a few samples of this study predate the infection). Cell type and time point are not known.

This clonotype came up a few times. This chain joins TRBV12-3 or TRBV12-4 and TRBJ2-2; a weak D match, TRBD2 (6 bases). V lost 8 bases and J 4 bases, leaving 20 bases between the germline ends. This CDR3 comprises 16 residues. This chain's CDR3 is CASALRLESPTGELFF. The CDR3 DNA sequence: TGTGCCAGCGCACTCCGACTAGAAAGTCCCACCGGGGAGCTGTTTTTT.

This clonotype was recorded at least ten times. The V call is TRBV21-1, the J call TRBJ1-4; the D segment call TRBD1 is taken from the table without a DNA check. TRBV21-1 is labeled a pseudogene. CDR3 length: 16 residues. The DNA for the CDR3 is TGTGCCAGCAGCAAAGCTCCCGGCATACGTAATGAAAAACTGTTTTTT. It yields the protein CASSKAPGIRNEKLFF.

The chain recombines TRBV6-2 or TRBV6-3 with TRBJ2-1; D call uncertain. Germline loops: CDR1 MNHEY, CDR2 SVGEGT. Deletions cut 0 bases from V and 2 bases from J, with 11 bases between. The CDR3 spans 16 residues. The CDR3 sequence: CASSYSILRPYNEQFF. The CDR3 bases are TGTGCCAGCAGTTACTCGATTTTGCGGCCCTACAATGAGCAGTTCTTC.

J is TRBJ2-2 and V is TRBV28, with D hard to call. V was trimmed by 7 bases and J by 7 bases, leaving 10 bases between them. There are 12 residues in the CDR3. Looked up from germline, CDR1 is MDHEN and CDR2 is SYDVKM. CDR3 loop: CASTRAGGELFF. The DNA for the CDR3 is TGTGCCAGCACCCGGGCTGGCGGGGAGCTGTTTTTT.

The chain combines TRBV12-5 with TRBJ1-1; the D gene is possibly TRBD1 (5 bases). This CDR3 has 14 amino acids. The ends were cut back, 4 bases at V and 1 base at J, with 10 bases in the middle. In germline, CDR1 is LGHNT, CDR2 FRNRAP. CDR3 protein: CASGSPGKNTEAFF. In DNA, the CDR3 is TGTGCTAGTGGTTCGCCAGGGAAGAACACTGAAGCTTTCTTT.

This chain connects TRBV7-8 to TRBJ1-6; D not certain. Germline V gene data show CDR1 as SGHVS and CDR2 as FQNEAQ. The CDR3 is made up of 17 amino acids. V was trimmed by 1 base and J by 7 bases, leaving 17 bases between them. The CDR3 DNA sequence: TGTGCCAGCAGCTTAGGGCTAGGACGGGAGAAGAATTCACCCCTCCACTTT. Amino acid sequence: CASSLGLGREKNSPLHF.

The chain joins TRBV20-1 to TRBJ1-4; D perhaps matches TRBD1 (5 bases). Germline CDR1 is DFQATT and CDR2 is SNEGSKA (reference sequence). The CDR3 has 15 residues. In DNA form, the CDR3 reads TGCAGCTCGGGACTATTGGGGGCAACTAATGAAAAACTGTTTTTT. It codes for CSSGLLGATNEKLFF.

The rearrangement uses TRBV12-3 or TRBV12-4 and TRBJ2-3; 12 nucleotides align to TRBD1. V shed 5 bases and J 5 bases; nucleotides not matched to a gene: 5. The CDR3 loop spans 15 amino acids. As DNA, the CDR3 is TGTGCCAGCAGTCCGGGACAGGGGGCGAAAGATACGCAGTATTTT. It yields the protein CASSPGQGAKDTQYF.

This clonotype was counted many times. The chain links TRBV5-1 to TRBJ2-5; 8 positions agree with TRBD2. The CDR3 has 15 amino acids. The ends lost 4 bases at V and 2 bases at J; junction bases unmatched: 7. Germline V gene lookup returns CDR1 SGHRS and CDR2 YFSETQ. CDR3 bases: TGCGCCAGCAGCATGTCGGGACTAGAGCAAGAGACCCAGTACTTC. This encodes CASSMSGLEQETQYF.

This clonotype turned up a few times. The chain couples TRBV5-1 to TRBJ1-1; 8 nucleotides match TRBD1. V lost 2 bases to trimming and J lost 0 bases; unmatched junction nucleotides: 6. The germline V gene encodes CDR1 SGHRS and CDR2 YFSETQ. The CDR3 consists of 16 residues. CDR3 sequence: CASSFGQGGLNTEAFF. In nucleotides, the CDR3 is TGCGCCAGCAGCTTTGGACAGGGAGGTTTGAACACTGAAGCTTTCTTT.

This clonotype was recorded a few times. The rearrangement uses TRBV5-1 and TRBJ2-6; D is uncertain. Germline values: CDR1 SGHRS, CDR2 YFSETQ. With 0 bases removed from V and 0 bases from J, the gap between germline ends came to 7 bases. The CDR3 length is 16 residues. The CDR3 spells CASSLDPVSGANVLTF. CDR3 bases: TGCGCCAGCAGCTTGGACCCGGTCTCTGGGGCCAACGTCCTGACTTTC.

This clonotype was counted only a few times. CDR3 loop: CASSYRGRGSTEAFF. CDR3 sequence (DNA): TGTGCCAGCAGCTACAGGGGGCGGGGGAGCACTGAAGCTTTCTTT. The chain has TRBV6-5 and TRBJ1-1; TRBD1 agrees at 9 bases. The J segment lost 4 bases and the V segment lost 6 bases, leaving 9 bases of the junction unmatched. In germline, CDR1 is MNHEY, CDR2 SVGAGI. The CDR3 consists of 15 residues.

This clonotype has ten or more counts. J is TRBJ2-7 and V is TRBV27; tentative D call: TRBD1 (6 bases). The CDR3 consists of 13 residues. The germline V gene encodes CDR1 MNHEY and CDR2 SMNVEV (reference sequence). V lost 3 bases, J lost 2 bases, and 8 bases lay in between. DNA of the CDR3: TGTGCCAGCAGTTTGGGGGCTACCTACGAGCAGTACTTC. Protein sequence: CASSLGATYEQYF.

This clonotype was seen repeatedly, ten times or more. CDR3 sequence reads: CASSAAGGTEAFF. The CDR3 DNA is TGTGCCAGCAGCGCCGCAGGGGGGACTGAAGCTTTCTTT. The chain links TRBV9 to TRBJ1-1; 7 nucleotides line up with TRBD1. The germline gives CDR1 SGDLS, CDR2 YYNGEE. V shed 3 bases and J 5 bases; nucleotides not matched to a gene: 4. This CDR3 comprises 13 residues. Looking up the rest from reference TRBV9 and TRBJ1-1 gives the full variable domain: DSGVTQTPKHLITATGQRVTLRCSPRSGDLSVYWYQQSLDQGLQFLIQYYNGEERAKGNILERFSAQQFPDLHSELNLSSLELGDSALYFCASSAAGGTEAFFGQGTRLTVV.

J is TRBJ2-7 and V is TRBV6-2 or TRBV6-3; a weak D match, TRBD2 (6 bases). V lost 5 bases and J lost 0, with 17 bases in between. This CDR3 has 16 residues. The germline CDR1 and CDR2 sequences are MNHEY and SVGEGT. CDR3 nucleotides: TGTGCCAGCAGTGGTGGCGGAAGGGAGGCCTCCTACGAGCAGTACTTC. Its protein is CASSGGGREASYEQYF.

The V call is TRBV27, the J call TRBJ2-5; perhaps TRBD1 as D (6 bases). The CDR3 has 13 amino acids. Germline V lookup: CDR1 MNHEY, CDR2 SMNVEV (reference sequence). V was trimmed by 8 bases and J by 5 bases, leaving 15 bases between them. The CDR3 protein is CASSGTFGETQYF. The CDR3 nucleotides read TGTGCCAGCTCGGGGACATTCGGGGAGACCCAGTACTTC.

The sample holds a few counts of this clonotype. V is TRBV20-1 and J is TRBJ1-2; 11 nucleotides align to TRBD1. The CDR3 spans 15 residues. CDR1 and CDR2 (germline): DFQATT, SNEGSKA (reference sequence). Trimming at V came to 1 base and at J to 4 bases, leaving 5 bases not matched to a gene. The CDR3 DNA reads as TGCAGTGCTAGAGGCCTGGGACAGGGGGTCTATGGCTACACCTTC. It translates to CSARGLGQGVYGYTF.

V is TRBV4-2 and J is TRBJ2-1; D gene unclear. Germline assignment: CDR1 LGHNA and CDR2 YNFKEQ. Trimming removed 2 bases from V and 8 bases from J, with 16 bases in between. The CDR3 covers 15 residues. This CDR3 is CASSQQLGFADEQFF. CDR3 nucleotides: TGTGCCAGCAGCCAACAGTTAGGTTTTGCGGATGAGCAGTTCTTC.

The rearrangement uses TRBV7-8 and TRBJ2-5, with D tentatively TRBD1 (6 bases). Trimming cost V 5 bases and J 1 base, with 11 bases left between them. The CDR3 totals 14 residues. Per the germline V gene, CDR1 is SGHVS and CDR2 is FQNEAQ. This chain's CDR3 is CASSAPDSQETQYF. The CDR3 DNA follows: TGTGCCAGCAGCGCCCCGGACAGCCAAGAGACCCAGTACTTC. Variable domain in full (rest from reference TRBV7-8 and TRBJ2-5): GAGVSQSPRYKVAKRGQDVALRCDPISGHVSLFWYQQALGQGPEFLTYFQNEAQLDKSGLPSDRFFAERPEGSVSTLKIQRTQQEDSAVYLCASSAPDSQETQYFGPGTRLLVL.

The chain links TRBV5-4 to TRBJ2-7, with D possibly matching TRBD1 (6 bases). V lost 4 bases to trimming and J lost 6 bases, with 11 bases between them. The CDR3 is 12 amino acids. Germline V CDR1 and CDR2: SGHNT, YYREEE (reference sequence). This chain's CDR3 is CASSKGHLEQYF. The CDR3 DNA reads TGTGCCAGCAGCAAGGGACACCTCGAGCAGTACTTC.

In its sample, this clonotype was seen a few times. The chain employs TRBV5-1 and TRBJ2-1, with a possible D match to TRBD2 (6 bases). V lost 0 bases and J lost 5, with 15 bases in between. The CDR3 covers 16 residues. Per germline, CDR1 SGHRS and CDR2 YFSETQ. The CDR3 DNA follows: TGCGCCAGCAGCTTGGACCTAGCGAGGGCCAACAATGAGCAGTTCTTC. Protein sequence: CASSLDLARANNEQFF.

This chain joins TRBV6-2 or TRBV6-3 and TRBJ2-5, with D uncertain. The V end was cut by 6 bases, the J end by 5 bases, with 7 bases between. This CDR3 comprises 11 residues. The V gene's germline CDR1 is MNHEY and CDR2 SVGEGT. The CDR3 DNA follows: TGTGCCAGCAGGTCGTTGGAGACCCAGTACTTC. This translates into CASRSLETQYF.

This clonotype showed up many times. The chain employs TRBV4-3 and TRBJ2-7, with TRBD1 matching 7 bases. The V gene's germline CDR1 is LGHNA and CDR2 YSLEER. The ends lost 4 bases at V and 3 bases at J; junction bases unmatched: 15. The CDR3 runs 17 residues. In nucleotides, the CDR3 is TGCGCCAGCAGCCTCTCGGGGAACAGGGGCCCTCTCTACGAGCAGTACGTC. Residues: CASSLSGNRGPLYEQYV.

This clonotype was detected only a few times. This chain uses TRBV5-1 with TRBJ1-2; D not resolved. Germline loops: CDR1 SGHRS, CDR2 YFSETQ. The CDR3 loop spans 14 amino acids. Trimming stripped 0 bases from V and 6 bases from J, with 12 bases between. CDR3 sequence (DNA): TGCGCCAGCAGCTTGGACCAGACCGGGGATGGCTACACCTTC. Protein: CASSLDQTGDGYTF.

This clonotype was seen ten or more times. The CDR3 DNA reads TGTGCCAGCAGCCACAGTGGCGGCCTTAACACTGAAGCTTTCTTT. The encoded protein is CASSHSGGLNTEAFF. The chain is built from TRBV7-3 and TRBJ1-1; the D is unclear. Germline V gene data show CDR1 as SGHTA and CDR2 as FQGTGA. The CDR3 covers 15 residues. V gave up 5 bases and J gave up 2 bases, with 15 bases separating them.

V is TRBV6-6 and J is TRBJ1-5; D is uncertain. This CDR3 comprises 13 residues. V lost 5 bases and J 7 bases, leaving 12 bases between the germline ends. Germline V gene data show CDR1 as MNHNY and CDR2 as SVGAGI (reference sequence). Written as DNA, the CDR3 is TGTGCCAGCAGTCGGAGGACGGGGCAGCCCCAGCATTTT. Its protein is CASSRRTGQPQHF.

The chain links TRBV6-2 or TRBV6-3 to TRBJ2-3; perhaps TRBD1 as D (5 bases). CDR1 MNHEY and CDR2 SVGEGT come from the germline V gene. The ends were cut back, 5 bases at V and 6 bases at J, with 15 bases in the middle. This CDR3 spans 14 amino acids. CDR3 bases: TGTGCCAGCAGTGAGCGACAGAGTTCGGATACGCAGTATTTT. Translating it yields CASSERQSSDTQYF.

This clonotype was picked up many times. The V gene is TRBV5-4, the J gene TRBJ1-1, with a tentative D call TRBD1 (6 bases). This CDR3 spans 14 amino acids. Germline V gives CDR1 SGHNT, CDR2 YYREEE (reference sequence). V lost 1 base to trimming and J lost 4 bases, with 11 bases between them. Here the CDR3 reads CASSLLGAGTEAFF. CDR3 sequence (DNA): TGTGCCAGCAGCTTGTTGGGGGCGGGCACTGAAGCTTTCTTT.

This clonotype came up a few times. This chain joins TRBV5-1 and TRBJ1-1; no firm D call. Deletions cut 1 base from V and 5 bases from J, with 12 bases between. CDR1 is SGHRS and CDR2 is YFSETQ in the germline V gene. The CDR3 is 14 residues long. As DNA, the CDR3 is TGCGCCAGCAGCTTGCTGCGGGAACGTACTGAAGCTTTCTTT. As protein: CASSLLRERTEAFF.

This clonotype was seen more than once but under ten times. The rearrangement uses TRBV7-2 and TRBJ2-7; D might be TRBD2 (7 bases). The CDR3 extends over 14 amino acids. Germline lookup yields CDR1 SGHTA and CDR2 FQGNSA. The ends were cut back, 2 bases at V and 4 bases at J, with 12 bases in the middle. The CDR3 DNA sequence: TGTGCCAGCAGCTTAACACAGGGAGGGTACGAGCAGTACTTC. The encoded protein is CASSLTQGGYEQYF.

This clonotype was detected ten times or more. This rearrangement joins TRBV20-1 to TRBJ2-7; D may be TRBD2 (7 bases). Trimming took off 5 bases at V and 5 bases at J, with 19 bases between the two ends. The CDR3 totals 14 residues. Looked up from germline, CDR1 is DFQATT and CDR2 is SNEGSKA (reference sequence). The DNA for the CDR3 is TGCAGTGCTTGGAAAGGGGGGGCGTTCGACGAGCAGTACTTC. This encodes CSAWKGGAFDEQYF.

This chain connects TRBV4-3 to TRBJ2-7; a possible D gene is TRBD1 (6 bases). Per germline, CDR1 LGHNA and CDR2 YSLEER. Trimming left V 3 bases short and J 7 bases short, with 19 bases between. This CDR3 is built from 15 residues. The CDR3 loop reads CASSQVTGSHQEQYF. The CDR3 coding sequence is TGCGCCAGCAGCCAGGTCACAGGGTCCCATCAGGAGCAGTACTTC.